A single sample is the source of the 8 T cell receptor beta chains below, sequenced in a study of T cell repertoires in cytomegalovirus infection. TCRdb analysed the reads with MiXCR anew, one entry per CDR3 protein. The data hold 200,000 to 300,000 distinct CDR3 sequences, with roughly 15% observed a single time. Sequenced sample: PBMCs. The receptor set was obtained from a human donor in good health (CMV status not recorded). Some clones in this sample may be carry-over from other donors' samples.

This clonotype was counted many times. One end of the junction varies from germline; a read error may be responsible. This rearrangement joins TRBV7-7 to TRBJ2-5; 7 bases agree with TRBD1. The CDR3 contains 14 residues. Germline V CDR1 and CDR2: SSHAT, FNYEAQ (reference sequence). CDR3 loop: CASSSGGFQETQYF. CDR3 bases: TGTGCTAGCAGTTCAGGGGGATTCCAAGAGACCCAGTACTTC. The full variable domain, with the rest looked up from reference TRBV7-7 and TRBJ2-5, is GAGVSQSPRYKVTKRGQDVTLRCDPISSHATLYWYQQALGQGPEFLTYFNYEAQPDKSGLPSDRFSAERPEGSISTLTIQRTEQRDSAMYRCASSSGGFQETQYFGPGTRLLVL.

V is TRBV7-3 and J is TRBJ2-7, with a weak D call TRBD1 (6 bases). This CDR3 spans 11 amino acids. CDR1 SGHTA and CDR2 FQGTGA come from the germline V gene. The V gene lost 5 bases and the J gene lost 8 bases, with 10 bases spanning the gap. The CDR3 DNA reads TGTGCCAGCAGCACAGGGTCAAAGCAGTACTTC. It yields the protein CASSTGSKQYF.

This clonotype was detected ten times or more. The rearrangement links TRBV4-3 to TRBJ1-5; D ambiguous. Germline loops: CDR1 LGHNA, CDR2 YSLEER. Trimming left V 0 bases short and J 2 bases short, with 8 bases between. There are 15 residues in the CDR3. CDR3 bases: TGCGCCAGCAGCCAAGACGGTAGGGGCAATCAGCCCCAGCATTTT. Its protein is CASSQDGRGNQPQHF.

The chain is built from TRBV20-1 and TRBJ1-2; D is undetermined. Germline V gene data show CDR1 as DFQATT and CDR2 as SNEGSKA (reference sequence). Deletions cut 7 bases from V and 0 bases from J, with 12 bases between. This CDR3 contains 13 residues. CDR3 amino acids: CSVRGTSNYGYTF. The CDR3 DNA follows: TGCAGTGTCAGAGGCACCTCTAACTATGGCTACACCTTC.

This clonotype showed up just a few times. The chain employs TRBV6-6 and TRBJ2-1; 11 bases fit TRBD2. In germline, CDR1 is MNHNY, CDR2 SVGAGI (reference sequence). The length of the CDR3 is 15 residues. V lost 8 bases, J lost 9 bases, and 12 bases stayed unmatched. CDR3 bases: TGTGCCAGCGCTATAGCGGGAGGGCCTTCCACTGAGCAGTTCTTC. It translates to CASAIAGGPSTEQFF.

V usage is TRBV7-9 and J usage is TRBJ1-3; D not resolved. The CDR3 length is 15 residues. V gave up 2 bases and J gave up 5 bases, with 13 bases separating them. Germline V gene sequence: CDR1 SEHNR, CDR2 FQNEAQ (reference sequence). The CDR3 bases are TGTGCCAGCAGCTTATACGATGATTTGAGAAACACCATATATTTT. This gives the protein CASSLYDDLRNTIYF.

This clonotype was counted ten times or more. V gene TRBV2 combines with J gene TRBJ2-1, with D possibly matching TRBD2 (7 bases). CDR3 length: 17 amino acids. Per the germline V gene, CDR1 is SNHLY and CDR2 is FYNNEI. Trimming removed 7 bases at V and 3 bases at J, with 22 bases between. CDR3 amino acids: CASTDNPGGPNYNEQFF. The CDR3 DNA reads TGTGCCAGCACCGACAACCCGGGGGGCCCCAACTACAATGAGCAGTTCTTC. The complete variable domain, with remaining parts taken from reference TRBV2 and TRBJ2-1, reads EPEVTQTPSHQVTQMGQEVILRCVPISNHLYFYWYRQILGQKVEFLVSFYNNEISEKSEIFDDQFSVERPDGSNFTLKIRSTKLEDSAMYFCASTDNPGGPNYNEQFFGPGTRLTVL.

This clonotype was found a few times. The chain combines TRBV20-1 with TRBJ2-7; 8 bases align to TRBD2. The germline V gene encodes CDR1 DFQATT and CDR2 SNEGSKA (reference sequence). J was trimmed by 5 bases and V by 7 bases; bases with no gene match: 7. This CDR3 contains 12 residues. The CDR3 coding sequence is TGCAGTGTGGGAGGGACTAGGGACGAGCAGTACTTC. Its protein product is CSVGGTRDEQYF.